The sequence of this T cell receptor (beta chain) was determined in a study of cytomegalovirus exposure and HLA in healthy donors. Whole-study context: HLA-typed donors were the source of around 77 million unique TCRs held in an early data release.

This clone came up a few times. The target antigen is unknown. A multiplex PCR was run with 60 Vbeta primers and 13 Jbeta primers. Generated by immunoSEQ multiplex PCR, the TCRdb table keeps only in-frame clones and is missing some. In the table there are 220,000 or so clones, around four fifths of which are singletons. Study observations and caveats: Analyses of presence/absence relied on an assumption of roughly uniform sequencing depth across donors. Later analysis identified a missense DCLRE1C variant that was linked to TCR beta V- and J-gene trimming.

J was trimmed by 4 bases and V by 2 bases; bases with no gene match: 8. The CDR3 covers 15 residues. CDR1 is GTSNPN, CDR2 SVGIG, per germline (reference sequence). The chain links TRBV30 to TRBJ1-2; TRBD1 aligns across 9 bases. The source material was PBMCs. This TCR was sampled from a woman aged 40 to 55 in good health and CMV-seronegative. The DNA of the CDR3 is TGTGCCTGGAGTCCCCGAGGGACAGGGCGCTATGGCTACACCTTC. It translates to CAWSPRGTGRYGYTF.